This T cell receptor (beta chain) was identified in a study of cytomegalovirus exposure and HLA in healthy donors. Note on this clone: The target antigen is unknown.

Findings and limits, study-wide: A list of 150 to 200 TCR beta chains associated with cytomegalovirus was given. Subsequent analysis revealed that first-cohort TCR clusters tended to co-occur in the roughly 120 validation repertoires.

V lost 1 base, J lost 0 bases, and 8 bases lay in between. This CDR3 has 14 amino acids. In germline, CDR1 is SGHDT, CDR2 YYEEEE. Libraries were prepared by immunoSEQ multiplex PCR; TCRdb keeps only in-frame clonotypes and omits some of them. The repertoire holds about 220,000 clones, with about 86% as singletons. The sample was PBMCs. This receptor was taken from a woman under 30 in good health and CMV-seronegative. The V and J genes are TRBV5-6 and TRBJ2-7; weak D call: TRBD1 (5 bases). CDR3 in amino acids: CASSLIQGSYEQYF. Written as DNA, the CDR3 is TGTGCCAGCAGCTTGATCCAGGGCTCCTACGAGCAGTACTTC.